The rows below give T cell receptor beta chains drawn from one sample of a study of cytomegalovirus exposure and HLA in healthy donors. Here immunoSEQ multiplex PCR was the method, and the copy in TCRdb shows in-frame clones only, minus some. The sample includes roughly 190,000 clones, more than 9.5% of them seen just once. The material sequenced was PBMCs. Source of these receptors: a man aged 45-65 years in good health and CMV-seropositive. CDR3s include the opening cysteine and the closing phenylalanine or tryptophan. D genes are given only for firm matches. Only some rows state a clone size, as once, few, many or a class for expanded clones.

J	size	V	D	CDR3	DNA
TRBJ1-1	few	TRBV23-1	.	CASSHHEAFF	TGCGCCAGCAGTCACCATGAAGCTTTCTTT
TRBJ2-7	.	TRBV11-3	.	CASSLEGGMTYEQYF	TGTGCCAGCAGCTTAGAGGGGGGTATGACCTACGAGCAGTACTTC
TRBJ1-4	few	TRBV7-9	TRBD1	CASSKHRDRVEKLFF	TGTGCCAGCAGCAAACACCGGGACAGGGTTGAAAAACTGTTTTTT
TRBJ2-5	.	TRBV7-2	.	CASSLNPGETQYF	TGTGCCAGCAGCTTGAACCCCGGGGAGACCCAGTACTTC
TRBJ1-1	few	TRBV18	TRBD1	CASSQTGSGTEAFF	TGTGCCAGCTCTCAGACAGGGAGTGGGACTGAAGCTTTCTTT
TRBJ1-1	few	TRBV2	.	CASSVQPGTEAFF	TGTGCCAGCAGTGTCCAACCGGGAACTGAAGCTTTCTTT
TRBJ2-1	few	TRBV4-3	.	CASSQEKVAGVRNEQFF	TGCGCCAGCAGCCAAGAAAAAGTAGCAGGGGTTCGTAATGAGCAGTTCTTC
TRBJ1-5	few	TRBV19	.	CASSTGTVSPSIF	.
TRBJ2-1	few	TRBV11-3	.	CASSFLQYNEQFF	TGTGCCAGCAGCTTCCTACAGTACAATGAGCAGTTCTTC
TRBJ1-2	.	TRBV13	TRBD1	CASSSTGGNGYTF	TGTGCCAGCAGCTCAACAGGGGGAAATGGCTACACCTTC
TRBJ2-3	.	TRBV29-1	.	CSVETGTDTQYF	TGCAGCGTTGAAACTGGCACAGATACGCAGTATTTT
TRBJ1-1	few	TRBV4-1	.	CASSQDRAGAQNTEAFF	TGCGCCAGCAGCCAAGATAGGGCAGGGGCACAGAACACTGAAGCTTTCTTT
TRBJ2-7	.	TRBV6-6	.	CASSRASYEQYF	TGTGCCAGCAGCAGGGCCTCCTACGAGCAGTACTTC
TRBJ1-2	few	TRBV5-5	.	CASSLSGGGYTF	TGTGCCAGCAGCTTGAGTGGGGGGGGCTACACCTTC
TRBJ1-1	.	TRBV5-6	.	CASSLGGPLTEAFF	TGTGCCAGCAGCTTGGGAGGGCCGTTAACTGAAGCTTTCTTT
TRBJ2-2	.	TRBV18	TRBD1	CASSLRDRGSNTGELFF	TGTGCCAGCTCACTTCGGGACAGGGGAAGTAACACCGGGGAGCTGTTTTTT
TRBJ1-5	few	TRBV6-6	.	CASSHQGNQPQHF	TGTGCCAGCAGTCACCAGGGAAATCAGCCCCAGCATTTT
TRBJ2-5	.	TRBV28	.	CASSLLRKEETQYF	TGTGCCAGCAGTTTGCTCAGGAAGGAAGAGACCCAGTACTTC
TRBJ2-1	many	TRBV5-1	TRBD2	CATSAGDSYNEQFF	TGCGCCACCTCGGCGGGGGACTCCTACAATGAGCAGTTCTTC
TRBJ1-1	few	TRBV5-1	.	CASSLGPGGLNTEAFF	TGCGCCAGCAGCTTGGGCCCGGGCGGGCTGAACACTGAAGCTTTCTTT
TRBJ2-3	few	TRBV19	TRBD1	CASSTLGQGRTDTQYF	TGTGCCAGTAGTACCCTTGGACAGGGAAGAACAGATACGCAGTATTTT
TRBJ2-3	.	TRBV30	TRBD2	CAWSLAGGRIQRSTDTQYF	TGTGCCTGGAGCTTAGCGGGGGGGCGAATCCAGCGTAGCACAGATACGCAGTATTTT
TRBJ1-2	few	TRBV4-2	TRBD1	CASSPPAAWTGDGYTF	TGTGCCAGCAGCCCCCCGGCCGCGTGGACAGGGGATGGCTACACCTTC
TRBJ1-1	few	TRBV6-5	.	CASSPTGNTEAFF	TGTGCCAGCAGTCCGACAGGGAACACTGAAGCTTTCTTT
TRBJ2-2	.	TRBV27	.	CGAGGSGELFF	TGTGGGGCGGGTGGGTCCGGGGAGCTGTTTTTT
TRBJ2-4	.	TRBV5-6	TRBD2	CASILRSGGAGAKNIQYF	TGTGCCAGCATCCTCCGGAGCGGGGGGGCCGGAGCTAAAAACATTCAGTACTTC
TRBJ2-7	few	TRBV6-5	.	CASRRDTVGEQYF	TGTGCCAGCAGAAGGGACACGGTAGGGGAGCAGTACTTC
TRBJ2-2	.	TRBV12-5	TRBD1	CASAPDRGLFGELFF	TGTGCTAGTGCCCCGGACAGGGGGCTTTTCGGGGAGCTGTTTTTT
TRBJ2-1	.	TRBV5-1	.	CASSLEPGRGNEQFF	TGCGCCAGCAGCTTGGAGCCAGGGCGGGGAAATGAGCAGTTCTTC
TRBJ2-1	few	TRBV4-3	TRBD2	CASSQEGLAGGHSKQFF	TGCGCCAGCAGCCAAGAAGGCCTAGCGGGGGGGCACAGCAAGCAGTTCTTC
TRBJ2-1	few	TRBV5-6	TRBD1	CASRPVPTGNLIMEQFF	TGTGCCAGCAGACCTGTCCCGACAGGGAATCTTATTATGGAGCAGTTCTTC
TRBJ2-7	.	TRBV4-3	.	CASSQEEGFSYEQYF	TGCGCCAGCAGCCAAGAAGAGGGATTCTCCTACGAGCAGTACTTC
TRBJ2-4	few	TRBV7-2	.	CASGAAKNIQYF	TGTGCCAGTGGAGCCGCCAAAAACATTCAGTACTTC
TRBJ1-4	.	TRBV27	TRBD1	CASSQRPGQGATSHEKLFF	TGTGCCAGCAGCCAGAGGCCGGGACAGGGGGCGACGAGTCATGAAAAACTGTTTTTT
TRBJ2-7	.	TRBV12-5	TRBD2	CASGESGGPSYEQYF	TGTGCTAGTGGGGAGAGCGGGGGGCCGTCCTACGAGCAGTACTTC
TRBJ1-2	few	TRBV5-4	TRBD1	CASNIPDRDGYTF	TGTGCCAGCAACATACCCGACAGGGACGGCTACACCTTC
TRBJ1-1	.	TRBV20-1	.	CNARMNTEAFF	TGCAATGCCAGGATGAACACTGAAGCTTTCTTT
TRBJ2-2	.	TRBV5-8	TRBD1	CASSPWTGPGFSTGELFF	TGTGCCAGCAGCCCCTGGACAGGGCCTGGGTTTAGCACCGGGGAGCTGTTTTTT
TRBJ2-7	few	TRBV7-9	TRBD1	CASSLPGQGYEQYF	TGTGCCAGCAGCTTACCGGGACAGGGCTACGAGCAGTACTTC
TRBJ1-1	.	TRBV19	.	CASRSGPGGENTEAFF	TGTGCCAGTAGGTCTGGTCCGGGGGGCGAGAACACTGAAGCTTTCTTT
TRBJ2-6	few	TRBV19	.	CASSIIQGSGANVLTF	TGTGCCAGTAGTATAATACAGGGCTCTGGGGCCAACGTCCTGACTTTC
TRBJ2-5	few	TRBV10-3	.	CAISDGLQETQYF	TGTGCCATCAGTGACGGGTTGCAAGAGACCCAGTACTTC
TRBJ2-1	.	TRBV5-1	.	CASSLNPGHGFEQFF	TGCGCCAGCAGCCTAAACCCGGGACACGGATTTGAGCAGTTCTTC
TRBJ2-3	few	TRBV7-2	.	CASSPQGRSIDTQYF	TGTGCCAGCAGCCCCCAGGGGCGCAGCATAGATACGCAGTATTTT
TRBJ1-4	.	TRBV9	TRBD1	CASSPGTGVRTNEKLFF	TGTGCCAGCAGCCCCGGGACAGGGGTTCGGACTAATGAAAAACTGTTTTTT
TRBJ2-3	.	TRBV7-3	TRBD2	CASSITSGGEADTQYF	TGTGCCAGCAGCATTACTAGCGGGGGGGAGGCAGATACGCAGTATTTT
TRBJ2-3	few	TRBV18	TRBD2	CASSPTGLSTDTQYF	TGTGCCAGCTCACCGACGGGACTAAGCACAGATACGCAGTATTTT
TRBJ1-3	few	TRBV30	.	CAWSVQRRNTIYF	TGTGCCTGGAGTGTACAACGCAGAAACACCATATATTTT
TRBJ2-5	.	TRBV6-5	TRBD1	CASSLDRGLETQYF	TGTGCCAGCAGTCTAGACAGGGGGCTGGAGACCCAGTACTTC
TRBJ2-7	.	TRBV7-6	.	CASSSLPYEQYF	TGTGCCAGCAGTTCTCTTCCCTACGAGCAGTACTTC
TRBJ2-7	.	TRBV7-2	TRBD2	CASSASGGGRNEQYF	TGTGCCAGCAGCGCAAGCGGGGGGGGTCGAAACGAGCAGTACTTC
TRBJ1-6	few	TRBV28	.	CASNGDYSPLHF	TGTGCCAGCAACGGGGATTATTCACCCCTCCACTTT
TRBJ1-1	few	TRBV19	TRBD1	CASSIAQDRDTEAFF	TGTGCCAGTAGTATAGCGCAGGACAGGGACACTGAAGCTTTCTTT
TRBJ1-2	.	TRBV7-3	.	CASSSSGLGYTF	TGTGCCAGCAGCTCGTCGGGTCTTGGCTACACCTTC
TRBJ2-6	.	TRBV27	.	CASSLSQRQTYSGANVLTF	TGTGCCAGCAGTTTATCGCAGAGGCAGACCTACTCTGGGGCCAACGTCCTGACTTTC
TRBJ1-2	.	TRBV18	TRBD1	CASSTDRVDGYTF	TGTGCCAGCTCCACTGACAGGGTTGATGGCTACACCTTC
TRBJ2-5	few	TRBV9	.	CASSVRGGWDQYF	TGTGCCAGCAGCGTAAGAGGGGGTTGGGACCAGTACTTC
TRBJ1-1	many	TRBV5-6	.	CASRSYSSRTEAFF	TGTGCCAGCAGATCCTATTCCTCGCGCACTGAAGCTTTCTTT
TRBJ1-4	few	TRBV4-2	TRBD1	CASSSPTGGGSEKLFF	TGTGCCAGCAGCTCACCTACAGGGGGCGGGAGTGAAAAACTGTTTTTT